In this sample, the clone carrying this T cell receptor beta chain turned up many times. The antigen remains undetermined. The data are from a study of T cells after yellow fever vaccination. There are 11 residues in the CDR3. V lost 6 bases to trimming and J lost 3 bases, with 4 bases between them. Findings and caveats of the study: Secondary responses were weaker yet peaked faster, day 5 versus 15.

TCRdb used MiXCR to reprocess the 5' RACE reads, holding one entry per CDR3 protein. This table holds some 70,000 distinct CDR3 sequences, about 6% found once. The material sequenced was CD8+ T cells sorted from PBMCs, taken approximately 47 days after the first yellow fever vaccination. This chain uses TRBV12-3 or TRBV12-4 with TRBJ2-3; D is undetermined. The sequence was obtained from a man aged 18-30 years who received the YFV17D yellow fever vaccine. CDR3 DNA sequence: TGTGCCAGCAGCGCTACAGATACGCAGTATTTT. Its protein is CASSATDTQYF.